A single sample gave rise to the 22 T cell receptor beta chains below, sequenced in a study of T cell changes during pregnancy in multiple sclerosis. Produced via immunoSEQ multiplex PCR; TCRdb's table is partial and in-frame only. Among under 50,000 clones listed, approximately 90% were seen once. Here the sequenced sample was CD4+ T cells from peripheral blood mononuclear cells, taken in the third trimester of pregnancy. The receptors shown here come from a female donor with multiple sclerosis, enrolled in a pregnancy study.

The gene calls are TRBV4-1 and TRBJ2-2; TRBD2 matches at 10 bases. There are 19 residues in the CDR3. With 1 base clipped from V and 1 base from J, the junction kept 9 bases outside the gene matches. Germline CDR1 is MGHRA and CDR2 is YSYEKL. The CDR3 sequence: CASSQGMLAGVGNTGELFF. The DNA for the CDR3 is TGCGCCAGCAGCCAAGGAATGCTAGCGGGAGTTGGGAACACCGGGGAGCTGTTTTTT.

The V and J genes are TRBV11-2 and TRBJ1-4; D remains unclear. The CDR3 totals 15 residues. V dropped 2 bases and J dropped 7 bases, with 14 bases sitting between them. Germline V gene data show CDR1 as SGHAT and CDR2 as FQNNGV. The CDR3 coding sequence is TGTGCCAGCAGCTTATCAGCCGGGGAGACTGAAAAACTGTTTTTT. It codes for CASSLSAGETEKLFF.

This chain links TRBV5-4 with TRBJ2-5, with TRBD2 matching over 11 bases. This CDR3 has 15 residues. Germline-derived CDR1 and CDR2 are SGHNT and YYREEE (reference sequence). V shed 2 bases and J 1 base; nucleotides not matched to a gene: 1. DNA of the CDR3: TGTGCCAGCAGCTTTGGGACTAGCGGCCAAGAGACCCAGTACTTC. This sequence encodes CASSFGTSGQETQYF. Full variable domain (missing parts from reference TRBV5-4 and TRBJ2-5): ETGVTQSPTHLIKTRGQQVTLRCSSQSGHNTVSWYQQALGQGPQFIFQYYREEENGRGNFPPRFSGLQFPNYSSELNVNALELDDSALYLCASSFGTSGQETQYFGPGTRLLVL.

In regard to this clone: The junction differs from germline at one of its ends, possibly a read error. Other DNA sequences in the sample encode the same CDR3. The rearrangement uses TRBV10-1 and TRBJ1-1, with 10 positions matching TRBD1. This CDR3 region has 14 residues. Germline V lookup: CDR1 WNHNN, CDR2 SYGVQD (reference sequence). In nucleotides, the CDR3 is TGCGCCAGCAGACCGGGACAGGGGAACACTGAGGCTTTCTTT. Amino acids: CASRPGQGNTEAFF.

The chain carries TRBV5-1 and TRBJ2-1, with 9 bases aligning to TRBD2. The germline V gene encodes CDR1 SGHRS and CDR2 YFSETQ. V was clipped by 0 bases and J by 3 bases; unmatched bases: 4. The CDR3 runs to 16 residues. The CDR3 DNA reads as TGCGCCAGCAGCTTGGCCAGCGGGAGGATCTACAATGAGCAGTTCTTC. Amino acid sequence: CASSLASGRIYNEQFF.

In its sample, this clone was seen once. V usage is TRBV7-2 and J usage is TRBJ1-3; 10 bases line up with TRBD1. The CDR3 length is 15 residues. Germline values: CDR1 SGHTA, CDR2 FQGNSA. Unmatched junction bases numbered 1, after V lost 5 bases and J lost 0 bases. CDR3 sequence (DNA): TGTGCCAGCAGCCGGACAGGGGGCTCTGGAAACACCATATATTTT. The encoded protein is CASSRTGGSGNTIYF.

The gene calls are TRBV6-5 and TRBJ2-5, with 7 positions matching TRBD1. The closer fit of TRBJ2-7 to the DNA end suggests the J call may be wrong. The germline CDR1 and CDR2 sequences are MNHEY and SVGAGI. The CDR3 is 15 amino acids. The CDR3 DNA follows: TGTGCCAGCAGTTACTCGAGAGGGGGCCCCTACGAGCAGTACTTC. Its protein product is CASSYSRGGPYEQYF.

This chain connects TRBV5-1 to TRBJ1-2; TRBD1 aligns across 11 bases. Unmatched junction bases numbered 9, after V lost 4 bases and J lost 7 bases. Per the germline V gene, CDR1 is SGHRS and CDR2 is YFSETQ. The CDR3 length is 15 residues. The CDR3 DNA sequence: TGCGCCAGCAGCATGGGCGGACAGGGGGCGCTTGGCTACACCTTC. Translating gives CASSMGGQGALGYTF.

V and J are TRBV4-3 and TRBJ1-1, with D hard to call. Germline CDR1 and CDR2: LGHNA and YSLEER. Trimming took 0 bases from V and 4 from J, leaving 18 bases between them. This CDR3 spans 17 amino acids. The CDR3 sequence is CASSQENGVSSGTEAFF. CDR3 DNA: TGCGCCAGCAGCCAAGAAAATGGAGTGTCGTCCGGCACTGAAGCTTTCTTT.

V usage is TRBV30 and J usage is TRBJ1-2, with no clear D. Per germline, CDR1 GTSNPN and CDR2 SVGIG (reference sequence). The V gene lost 0 bases and the J gene lost 3 bases, with 11 bases spanning the gap. The CDR3 contains 14 residues. In DNA form, the CDR3 reads TGTGCCTGGAGTGTAAGGCCACGGGACTATGGCTACACCTTC. Its protein product is CAWSVRPRDYGYTF.

This clone was found a few times. This rearrangement joins TRBV28 to TRBJ1-1; a weak D match, TRBD1 (6 bases). Looked up from germline, CDR1 is MDHEN and CDR2 is SYDVKM. Trimming took off 2 bases at V and 2 bases at J, with 18 bases between the two ends. The CDR3 has 17 residues. CDR3 sequence (DNA): TGTGCCAGCAGTTTACGTCCAGGGGCGGGGGATAACACTGAAGCTTTCTTT. Translating gives CASSLRPGAGDNTEAFF.

The chain employs TRBV25-1 and TRBJ1-1, with 8 bases identical to TRBD1. The CDR3 runs to 15 residues. Germline CDR1 and CDR2: MGHDK and SYGVNS. V shed 2 bases, J shed 5 bases, and the junction held 7 bases outside the gene matches. This CDR3 is CASSEKQGVRTEAFF. The CDR3 DNA follows: TGTGCCAGCAGTGAAAAACAGGGGGTAAGGACTGAAGCTTTCTTT.

The chain couples TRBV2 to TRBJ2-1; 11 nucleotides align to TRBD2. The V gene end was trimmed by 8 bases and the J gene end by 0 bases; junction bases not matched to a gene: 6. Germline-derived CDR1 and CDR2 are SNHLY and FYNNEI. The CDR3 contains 16 residues. The CDR3 nucleotides read TGTGCCAGCGTAGCGGGAGGGCCCGGCTCCTACAATGAGCAGTTCTTC. Amino acid sequence: CASVAGGPGSYNEQFF.

The chain recombines TRBV6-5 with TRBJ1-5; 7 positions match TRBD1. The CDR3 consists of 15 residues. Germline V gene lookup returns CDR1 MNHEY and CDR2 SVGAGI. The trim removed 2 bases at V and 5 bases at J, leaving 6 bases unmatched. The DNA of the CDR3 is TGTGCCAGCAGTTACCGTTGGGACAGTTATCAGCCCCAGCATTTT. It specifies CASSYRWDSYQPQHF.

The CDR3 is CASSVGQGAYEQFF. DNA for the CDR3: TGCGCCAGCAGCGTGGGACAGGGGGCCTATGAGCAGTTCTTC. The chain has TRBV5-1 and TRBJ2-1, with 12 bases fitting TRBD1. The J segment lost 8 bases and the V segment lost 4 bases, leaving 4 bases of the junction unmatched. The CDR3 contains 14 residues. Germline CDR1 and CDR2: SGHRS and YFSETQ.

In its sample, this clone was seen a few times. The chain carries TRBV27 and TRBJ2-4; D is perhaps TRBD1 (6 bases). Trimming took 4 bases from V and 0 from J, leaving 19 bases between them. The germline CDR1 and CDR2 sequences are MNHEY and SMNVEV (reference sequence). CDR3 length equals 18 residues. The CDR3 sequence is CASSSQYGQNLAKNIQYF. The CDR3 nucleotides read TGTGCCAGCAGTTCCCAATACGGACAGAATCTAGCCAAAAACATTCAGTACTTC.

This clone occurred a few times. V usage is TRBV6-5 and J usage is TRBJ2-7, with TRBD1 matching over 7 bases. Germline CDR1 and CDR2: MNHEY and SVGAGI. J was trimmed by 5 bases and V by 5 bases; bases with no gene match: 12. The CDR3 runs 15 residues. The CDR3 DNA reads TGTGCCAGCAGTAACAGGGGTTTCAGTGGGAACGAGCAGTACTTC. Amino acids: CASSNRGFSGNEQYF.

This clone was seen a few times. The CDR3 sequence: CASIAGRATEAFF. The CDR3 DNA follows: TGTGCCAGCATCGCGGGACGGGCCACTGAAGCTTTCTTT. The chain is built from TRBV7-9 and TRBJ1-1; D possibly corresponds to TRBD1 (5 bases). CDR3 length equals 13 residues. V was cut by 7 bases and J by 4 bases, with 13 bases left in between. Looked up from germline, CDR1 is SEHNR and CDR2 is FQNEAQ (reference sequence). The full variable domain, in which reference TRBV7-9 and TRBJ1-1 provide the parts outside the CDR3, is DTGVSQNPRHKITKRGQNVTFRCDPISEHNRLYWYRQTLGQGPEFLTYFQNEAQLEKSRLLSDRFSAERPKGSFSTLEIQRTEQGDSAMYLCASIAGRATEAFFGQGTRLTVV.

The CDR3 here is CASSPRTSGRADTQYF. The CDR3 nucleotides are TGTGCCAGCAGCCCACGGACTAGCGGGAGGGCAGATACGCAGTATTTT. The chain carries TRBV11-3 and TRBJ2-3, with 15 positions matching TRBD2. The ends lost 5 bases at V and 4 bases at J; junction bases unmatched: 4. The V gene's germline CDR1 is SGHNT and CDR2 YENEEA. The CDR3 is made up of 16 amino acids.

The table lists this clone with a count of one. CDR3 in DNA: TGTGCCGTACAGGGGCCTTACGAGCAGTACTTC. Translated: CAVQGPYEQYF. This chain links TRBV6-5 with TRBJ2-7, with TRBD1 matching over 7 bases. The CDR3 spans 11 residues. The germline V gene has CDR1 MNHEY and CDR2 SVGAGI. V trimming: 11 bases; J trimming: 4 bases; junction bases outside the gene matches: 5.

The V gene is TRBV28, the J gene TRBJ1-1, with a weak D call TRBD1 (6 bases). Trimming shortened V by 6 bases and J by 5 bases, and 10 bases separated the two germline ends. Per the germline V gene, CDR1 is MDHEN and CDR2 is SYDVKM. The CDR3 spans 12 residues. The CDR3 loop reads CASSLRGTEAFF. The DNA for the CDR3 is TGTGCCAGCAGCCTCAGGGGAACTGAAGCTTTCTTT.

The chain employs TRBV7-2 and TRBJ2-3, with TRBD2 matching 7 bases. The CDR3 contains 17 residues. J lost 2 bases, V lost 1 base, and 9 bases had no gene match. Germline CDR1 and CDR2: SGHTA and FQGNSA. CDR3 residues: CASSLELRGDPTDTQYF. The CDR3 DNA follows: TGTGCCAGCAGCTTAGAGCTTCGGGGGGATCCCACAGATACGCAGTATTTT.